These 5 T cell receptor beta chains were all obtained from the same sample, sequenced in a study of cytomegalovirus exposure and HLA in healthy donors. The PCR ran on 60 Vbeta and 13 Jbeta primers. The assay was immunoSEQ multiplex PCR, and TCRdb's table has in-frame clones only and misses some. This sample carries roughly 200,000 clones, about 80% of them seen once, and the ten largest clones take around 4.8%. Sequenced: PBMCs. The receptor set was obtained from a woman aged 25 to 39 in good health and CMV-seropositive.

The chain uses TRBV29-1 and TRBJ1-1; the match to TRBD1 covers 7 bases. The CDR3 runs to 12 residues. The V and J ends lost 0 bases and 8 bases, in that order; junction bases with no gene match: 3. CDR1 SQVTM and CDR2 ANQGSEA come from the germline V gene. CDR3 sequence (DNA): TGCAGCGTTGAAGATTGGGACAGAGAAGCTTTCTTT. Protein: CSVEDWDREAFF.

The chain joins TRBV2 to TRBJ2-7; TRBD2 matches 8 bases. The germline V gene has CDR1 SNHLY and CDR2 FYNNEI. This CDR3 region has 15 residues. Losses at the gene ends were 1 base for V and 0 bases for J; bases not matched to a gene: 2. The CDR3, as DNA: TGTGCCAGCAGTGAAGAGCGGGAGTCCTCCTACGAGCAGTACTTC. Amino acids: CASSEERESSYEQYF.

The rearrangement links TRBV11-3 to TRBJ2-6; D not resolved. Germline V gene data show CDR1 as SGHNT and CDR2 as YENEEA. The germline V and J ends were trimmed by 4 bases and 2 bases, with 18 bases remaining between them. This CDR3 has 18 residues. The CDR3 sequence: CASSSAPERTPGANVLTF. CDR3 sequence (DNA): TGTGCCAGCAGCTCCGCACCCGAAAGAACTCCTGGGGCCAACGTCCTGACTTTC.

In this sample, this clone turned up a few times. The chain carries TRBV27 and TRBJ2-7; 9 positions match TRBD1. Unmatched junction bases numbered 13, after V lost 4 bases and J lost 3 bases. Germline V CDR1 and CDR2: MNHEY, SMNVEV (reference sequence). CDR3 length equals 17 residues. The CDR3 region is CASSSDPRDRVYYEQYF. CDR3 nucleotide sequence: TGTGCCAGCAGTTCTGACCCGAGGGACAGGGTTTACTACGAGCAGTACTTC.

V gene TRBV5-6 combines with J gene TRBJ1-1; no definite D call. Per germline, CDR1 SGHDT and CDR2 YYEEEE. V lost 5 bases, J lost 3 bases, and 11 bases lay in between. This CDR3 contains 13 residues. The CDR3 protein is CASSQWTDTEAFF. CDR3 in DNA: TGTGCCAGCAGTCAATGGACTGACACTGAAGCTTTCTTT.